The rows below give T cell receptor beta chains drawn from one sample of a study of T cell repertoires in cytomegalovirus infection. TCRdb called the reads again in MiXCR, with one record for every CDR3 protein. Among about 740,000 distinct CDR3 sequences, approximately 34% were seen once, and the ten largest hold about 2.8%. Specimen: PBMCs. Receptors originate from a human donor in good health (CMV status not recorded). Some clones in this sample may be carry-over from other donors' samples. Both conserved end residues are part of each CDR3. The D gene is left open where the match is weak. Some rows mark clone size as missing; the rest say once, few, many or name a class of expanded clone.

TRBV4-3	-	-	TRBJ1-5	CTSSQDNNQPQHF	TGCACCAGCAGCCAAGATAACAATCAGCCCCAGCACTTT
TRBV6-4	-	-	TRBJ1-1	CASNGRVNTEAFF	TGTGCCAGCAATGGCAGGGTAAACACTGAAGCTTTCTTT
TRBV10-3	-	-	TRBJ1-5	CAISYESSNQPQHF	TGTGCCATCAGCTATGAAAGTAGCAATCAGCCCCAGCATTTT
TRBV6-4	TRBD2	-	TRBJ2-2	CASSGSGSTGELFF	TGTGCCAGCAGTGGTAGCGGGAGCACCGGGGAGCTGTTTTTT
TRBV7-9	-	few	TRBJ1-2	CASSSRSGHIDGYTF	TGTGCCAGCAGCTCCCGTTCGGGACACATTGACGGCTACACCTTC
TRBV27	TRBD1	-	TRBJ1-2	CASKRTGDSDGYTF	TGTGCCAGCAAAAGGACAGGCGATTCGGATGGCTACACCTTC
TRBV5-1	TRBD2	-	TRBJ2-5	CDSSLEVGGTKTQYF	TGCGACAGCAGCTTGGAAGTTGGGGGGACTAAGACCCAGTACTTC
TRBV14	-	-	TRBJ1-2	CASSQERGAISGYTF	TGTGCCAGCAGCCAAGAACGGGGGGCGATCTCTGGCTACACCTTC
TRBV7-9	TRBD1	-	TRBJ1-3	CASSPDLRQGVSGNTIYF	TGTGCCAGCAGCCCGGACTTAAGGCAGGGGGTATCTGGAAACACCATATATTTT
TRBV7-9	-	-	TRBJ2-7	CASSRLRDETYEQYF	TGTGCCAGCAGCCGCTTAAGGGACGAAACCTACGAGCAGTACTTC
TRBV11-2	-	few	TRBJ2-3	CASSLDGSGDTQYF	TGTGCCAGCAGCTTAGATGGATCTGGGGATACGCAGTATTTT
TRBV19	TRBD1	-	TRBJ1-6	CASNTGGLDNSPLHF	TGTGCCAGCAACACAGGGGGCCTAGATAATTCACCCCTCCACTTT
TRBV25-1	TRBD1	-	TRBJ1-2	CASSEYGGTGPNTF	TGTGCCAGCAGTGAATATGGGGGGACAGGGCCCAACACCTTC
TRBV2	TRBD1	-	TRBJ1-1	CAGRQGLVTEAFF	TGTGCCGGAAGACAGGGCTTGGTCACTGAAGCTTTCTTT
TRBV19	-	few	TRBJ2-1	CASSQGGIEEQFF	TGTGCCAGTAGTCAAGGGGGTATCGAAGAGCAGTTCTTC
TRBV28	TRBD1	-	TRBJ1-1	CASLGTATWDTEAFF	TGTGCCAGCCTAGGGACAGCTACATGGGACACTGAAGCTTTCTTT
TRBV12-3/TRBV12-4	-	few	TRBJ1-2	CASSFLLGSGAGGYTF	TGTGCCAGCAGTTTTTTACTCGGTTCGGGGGCTGGTGGCTACACCTTC
TRBV12-3/TRBV12-4	TRBD1	many	TRBJ2-4	CASTRQGKNIQYF	TGTGCCAGCACCAGACAGGGGAAAAACATTCAGTACTTC
TRBV11-3	TRBD1	-	TRBJ1-1	CASSPRTGPNTEAFF	TGTGCCAGCAGCCCCCGGACAGGGCCGAACACTGAAGCTTTCTTT
TRBV7-6	TRBD1	many	TRBJ1-3	CASSLEGTGGYSGNTIYF	TGTGCCAGCAGCTTAGAGGGGACAGGGGGATACTCTGGAAACACCATATATTTT
TRBV12-3/TRBV12-4	-	few	TRBJ1-2	CASSSPDNLVGYTF	TGTGCCAGCAGTTCCCCTGATAACCTGGTTGGCTACACCTTC
TRBV28	TRBD2	-	TRBJ2-2	CASTKRRASGRLGDLFF	TGTGCCAGCACCAAAAGGAGGGCTAGCGGGAGGCTTGGGGATCTGTTTTTT
TRBV7-2	-	-	TRBJ2-7	CTSSFLPLGTYEQYF	TGTACCAGCAGCTTTCTCCCCCTGGGGACCTACGAGCAGTACTTC
TRBV6-5	-	few	TRBJ2-3	CASSPSRRTDTQYF	TGTGCCAGCAGTCCTAGCCGACGCACAGATACGCAGTATTTT
TRBV7-9	TRBD1	-	TRBJ1-5	CASSFYRDSSFNQPQHF	TGTGCCAGCAGCTTTTACCGGGACAGCTCCTTCAATCAGCCCCAGCATTTT
TRBV2	TRBD1	-	TRBJ1-2	CASTGGASGGYTF	TGTGCCAGTACAGGGGGCGCATCGGGTGGCTACACCTTC
TRBV10-3	TRBD2	few	TRBJ2-7	CAISAGSRGGTYEQYF	TGTGCCATCAGTGCGGGCTCACGGGGGGGAACCTACGAGCAGTACTTC
TRBV4-1	TRBD2	-	TRBJ2-5	CASSRGGGEETQYF	TGCGCCAGCAGCCGTGGGGGAGGGGAAGAGACCCAGTACTTC
TRBV19	-	-	TRBJ2-1	CASSQERGLFGEQFF	TGTGCCAGTAGCCAGGAGAGGGGCTTATTTGGTGAGCAGTTCTTC
TRBV24-1	-	few	TRBJ2-1	CATSDPGQGGRFF	TGTGCCACCAGTGACCCCGGACAGGGCGGGAGGTTCTTC
TRBV27	-	-	TRBJ2-7	CASSPAYKGGHSYEQYF	TGTGCCAGCAGTCCGGCATATAAAGGGGGGCACTCCTACGAGCAGTACTTC
TRBV7-6	TRBD1	few	TRBJ1-1	CASSHTTGDTEAFF	TGTGCCAGCAGCCACACTACAGGGGACACTGAAGCTTTCTTT
TRBV5-1	-	few	TRBJ2-1	CASSLQTWNEQFF	TGCGCCAGCAGCTTACAGACTTGGAATGAGCAGTTCTTC
TRBV2	-	-	TRBJ2-3	CASSSGRGADTQYF	TGTGCCAGCTCCAGCGGTAGGGGAGCAGATACGCAGTATTTT
TRBV29-1	-	-	TRBJ1-1	CSARQVSNTEAFF	TGCAGCGCGAGACAGGTTTCGAACACTGAAGCTTTCTTT
TRBV7-2	-	-	TRBJ2-7	CASSLISVGHGDQYF	TGTGCCAGCAGCCTAATAAGCGTCGGTCACGGCGATCAGTACTTC
TRBV29-1	-	-	TRBJ2-7	CSVELGQPYEQYF	TGCAGCGTTGAGCTCGGTCAGCCCTACGAGCAGTACTTC
TRBV7-2	TRBD2	few	TRBJ2-7	CASSLAHGTTYEQYF	TGTGCCAGCAGCTTAGCGCACGGGACTACCTACGAGCAGTACTTC
TRBV7-6	-	few	TRBJ2-2	CASSHLAGELFF	TGTGCCAGCTCCCACCTCGCCGGGGAGCTGTTTTTT
TRBV5-1	TRBD2	many	TRBJ2-7	CASSLGTSGYEQYF	TGCGCCAGCAGCTTGGGGACTAGCGGATACGAGCAGTACTTC
TRBV6-2/TRBV6-3	-	-	TRBJ1-5	CASSYLDSNQPQHF	TGTGCCAGCAGTTACTTGGATAGCAATCAGCCCCAGCATTTT
TRBV19	-	-	TRBJ2-7	CASSLLPGPWYEQYF	TGTGCCAGTAGTCTCCTCCCGGGACCCTGGTACGAGCAGTACTTC